This is a list of T cell receptor beta chains from one sample in a study of Graves' ophthalmopathy and Graves' hyperthyroidism. Using its own MiXCR run on the multiplex PCR reads, TCRdb lists one record per CDR3 protein. The table includes 360,000 or so distinct CDR3 sequences, 15% to 20% detected once. The sequenced material came from peripheral blood. All receptors derive from a woman aged 18-29 years with Graves' ophthalmopathy. Each CDR3 is given with its conserved first and last residue. Each record gives: clone size, V gene, D gene, J gene, CDR3 DNA, CDR3 protein. The D gene is left open where the match is weak. Size values are once, few and many counts, or a class for expanded clones, and some rows have none.

abundance: many; v_gene: TRBV7-2; d_gene: .; j_gene: TRBJ1-5; CDR3nt: TGTGCCAGCAGCTTAACGGATCAGCCCCAGCATTTT; CDR3aa: CASSLTDQPQHF
abundance: many; v_gene: TRBV6-5; d_gene: TRBD2; j_gene: TRBJ2-7; CDR3nt: TGTGCCAGCAGTTGGACTAGCGGGGGCTCCTACGAGCAGTACTTC; CDR3aa: CASSWTSGGSYEQYF
abundance: .; v_gene: TRBV6-5; d_gene: TRBD1; j_gene: TRBJ1-2; CDR3nt: TGTGCCAGCAGTTACGCGCCGGGACAGGGCGTCCAAGGCTACACCTTC; CDR3aa: CASSYAPGQGVQGYTF
abundance: many; v_gene: TRBV28; d_gene: TRBD2; j_gene: TRBJ2-5; CDR3nt: TGTGCCAGTGGGGGGACTAGCGGAGTCCCGGGCACCCAGTACTTC; CDR3aa: CASGGTSGVPGTQYF
abundance: many; v_gene: TRBV7-6; d_gene: TRBD1; j_gene: TRBJ2-7; CDR3nt: TGTGCCAGCGGTCCGGGACAGAGCTCCTACGAGCAGTACTTC; CDR3aa: CASGPGQSSYEQYF
abundance: many; v_gene: TRBV6-2/TRBV6-3; d_gene: TRBD2; j_gene: TRBJ2-7; CDR3nt: TGTGCCATCGGCGGGGGGAAAGGGCAGGCCACCTACGAGCAGTACTTC; CDR3aa: CAIGGGKGQATYEQYF
abundance: .; v_gene: TRBV6-5; d_gene: .; j_gene: TRBJ1-1; CDR3nt: TGTGCCAGCAGTTACTCGATAGGGGGAGTTAAAGCTTTCTTT; CDR3aa: CASSYSIGGVKAFF
abundance: few; v_gene: TRBV6-1; d_gene: TRBD1; j_gene: TRBJ2-5; CDR3nt: TGTGCCAGCAACGATTTGACAGGGCGAGAGACCCAGTACTTC; CDR3aa: CASNDLTGRETQYF
abundance: many; v_gene: TRBV28; d_gene: .; j_gene: TRBJ2-4; CDR3nt: TGTGCCAGCAGTTCCTCCTACGAGGGTGTCAAAAACATTCAGTACTTC; CDR3aa: CASSSSYEGVKNIQYF
abundance: many; v_gene: TRBV28; d_gene: TRBD1; j_gene: TRBJ2-7; CDR3nt: TGTGCCAGCAGTCGTACAGGGGGCCCGACCTACGAGCAGTACTTC; CDR3aa: CASSRTGGPTYEQYF
abundance: many; v_gene: TRBV20-1; d_gene: .; j_gene: TRBJ2-2; CDR3nt: TGCAGTGCTAGCGGGATTGGCACCGGGGAGCTGTTTTTT; CDR3aa: CSASGIGTGELFF
abundance: many; v_gene: TRBV2; d_gene: .; j_gene: TRBJ1-6; CDR3nt: TGTGCCAGCAGCCTCGTCCAGGCCAATTCACCCCTCCACTTT; CDR3aa: CASSLVQANSPLHF
abundance: many; v_gene: TRBV4-2; d_gene: .; j_gene: TRBJ2-7; CDR3nt: TGTGCCAGCAGCCAAGACAGGGACGAGCAGTACTTC; CDR3aa: CASSQDRDEQYF
abundance: many; v_gene: TRBV7-2; d_gene: TRBD2; j_gene: TRBJ2-7; CDR3nt: TGTGCCAGCAGCTTGACTAGCGGAAATACCTACGAGCAGTACTTC; CDR3aa: CASSLTSGNTYEQYF
abundance: many; v_gene: TRBV7-8; d_gene: .; j_gene: TRBJ2-7; CDR3nt: TGTGCCAGCAGCTTTCCCCCGACCTACGAGCAGTACTTC; CDR3aa: CASSFPPTYEQYF
abundance: many; v_gene: TRBV6-1; d_gene: TRBD1; j_gene: TRBJ2-7; CDR3nt: TGTGCCAGCACCAGACAGGGGGCAAACGAGCAGTACTTC; CDR3aa: CASTRQGANEQYF
abundance: many; v_gene: TRBV12-3/TRBV12-4; d_gene: .; j_gene: TRBJ2-1; CDR3nt: TGTGCCAGAAGGGAAAGCTCCTACAATGAGCAGTTCTTC; CDR3aa: CARRESSYNEQFF
abundance: many; v_gene: TRBV20-1; d_gene: .; j_gene: TRBJ2-7; CDR3nt: TGCAGTGCTAGAGAAGCACAGTTGGTCTACGAGCAGTACTTC; CDR3aa: CSAREAQLVYEQYF
abundance: many; v_gene: TRBV12-3/TRBV12-4; d_gene: TRBD1; j_gene: TRBJ1-1; CDR3nt: TGTGCCAGCAGTTTAGCAGCAGGGGGCCCTGAAGCTTTCTTT; CDR3aa: CASSLAAGGPEAFF
abundance: many; v_gene: TRBV20-1; d_gene: .; j_gene: TRBJ2-5; CDR3nt: TGCAGTGTCCCCAGGGGCGACGAGACCCAGTACTTC; CDR3aa: CSVPRGDETQYF
abundance: many; v_gene: TRBV7-9; d_gene: .; j_gene: TRBJ2-5; CDR3nt: TGTGCCAGCAGCTCGGGTGGGGTCCAGGATAGAGAGACCCAGTACTTC; CDR3aa: CASSSGGVQDRETQYF
abundance: many; v_gene: TRBV30; d_gene: .; j_gene: TRBJ1-1; CDR3nt: TGTGCCTGGAGTTCGGGGAACACTGAAGCTTTCTTT; CDR3aa: CAWSSGNTEAFF
abundance: many; v_gene: TRBV6-2/TRBV6-3; d_gene: TRBD1; j_gene: TRBJ1-1; CDR3nt: TGTGCCAGCAGTCGGGACAGGGAGAACACTGAAGCTTTCTTT; CDR3aa: CASSRDRENTEAFF
abundance: many; v_gene: TRBV28; d_gene: TRBD2; j_gene: TRBJ2-4; CDR3nt: TGTGCCAGCAGCAGACTAGCCCGGGGCATTCAGTACTTC; CDR3aa: CASSRLARGIQYF
abundance: many; v_gene: TRBV29-1; d_gene: .; j_gene: TRBJ2-5; CDR3nt: TGCAGCGTTACGGGACTGACCCAAGAGACCCAGTACTTC; CDR3aa: CSVTGLTQETQYF
abundance: many; v_gene: TRBV11-2; d_gene: .; j_gene: TRBJ2-6; CDR3nt: TGTGCCAGCAGCTTACGGCCAGCTTACTCTGGGGCCAACGTCCTGACTTTC; CDR3aa: CASSLRPAYSGANVLTF
abundance: medium-sized; v_gene: TRBV20-1; d_gene: .; j_gene: TRBJ1-1; CDR3nt: TGCAGCCTGCGGGGGGAGCGCACTGAAGCTTTCTTT; CDR3aa: CSLRGERTEAFF
abundance: .; v_gene: TRBV28; d_gene: TRBD1; j_gene: TRBJ1-1; CDR3nt: TGTGCCAGCAGACCTGCAGGGGGATCGACTGAAGCTTTCTTT; CDR3aa: CASRPAGGSTEAFF
abundance: many; v_gene: TRBV28; d_gene: TRBD1; j_gene: TRBJ2-7; CDR3nt: TGTGCCAGCAGTTCGCGCCCCGGGACAGGTCACTACGAGCAGTACTTC; CDR3aa: CASSSRPGTGHYEQYF
abundance: many; v_gene: TRBV7-9; d_gene: .; j_gene: TRBJ1-1; CDR3nt: TGTGCCAGCAGCTTAGCGGAGGGGAGAACTGAAGCTTTCTTT; CDR3aa: CASSLAEGRTEAFF
abundance: many; v_gene: TRBV28; d_gene: .; j_gene: TRBJ1-6; CDR3nt: TGTGCCAGCAGCCCACAGGGAGGAACCTATAATTCACCCCTCCACTTT; CDR3aa: CASSPQGGTYNSPLHF
abundance: many; v_gene: TRBV20-1; d_gene: TRBD1; j_gene: TRBJ1-6; CDR3nt: TGCAGTGCCCAATCCTGGGGGGACAGGGGTGAGAATTCACCCCTCCACTTT; CDR3aa: CSAQSWGDRGENSPLHF
abundance: .; v_gene: TRBV6-1; d_gene: .; j_gene: TRBJ2-2; CDR3nt: TGTGCCAGCAGCGTGCAGCCCAACTATGGCGGGGAGCTGTTTTTT; CDR3aa: CASSVQPNYGGELFF
abundance: .; v_gene: TRBV6-2/TRBV6-3; d_gene: TRBD1; j_gene: TRBJ2-5; CDR3nt: TGTGCCAGCGACCCGGGACAGGGGGCAGGAGAGACCCAGTACTTC; CDR3aa: CASDPGQGAGETQYF
abundance: few; v_gene: TRBV20-1; d_gene: .; j_gene: TRBJ1-5; CDR3nt: TGCAGTGCTAGAGATACTGGGTCCCCCCAGCCCCAGCATTTT; CDR3aa: CSARDTGSPQPQHF
abundance: many; v_gene: TRBV6-1; d_gene: TRBD1; j_gene: TRBJ1-2; CDR3nt: TGTGCCAGCAGGAAGGGACAGGGAGAAGGGGGATATGGCTACACCTTC; CDR3aa: CASRKGQGEGGYGYTF
abundance: few; v_gene: TRBV5-8; d_gene: .; j_gene: TRBJ2-5; CDR3nt: TGTGCCAGCAGCTTGGGACAGGTCCACCAAGAGACCCAGTACTTC; CDR3aa: CASSLGQVHQETQYF
abundance: .; v_gene: TRBV12-3/TRBV12-4; d_gene: .; j_gene: TRBJ2-5; CDR3nt: TGTGCCAGCAGTTTAGCGGGGACGTTCAAGACCCAGTACTTC; CDR3aa: CASSLAGTFKTQYF
abundance: many; v_gene: TRBV6-2/TRBV6-3; d_gene: TRBD1; j_gene: TRBJ1-6; CDR3nt: TGTGCCACCAGACAGGGAAATTACAAGTCACCCCTCCACTTT; CDR3aa: CATRQGNYKSPLHF
abundance: few; v_gene: TRBV6-2/TRBV6-3; d_gene: TRBD1; j_gene: TRBJ1-6; CDR3nt: TGTGCCAGCAGTTCCGGACGGACAGGCCTGAATTCACCCCTCCACTTT; CDR3aa: CASSSGRTGLNSPLHF
abundance: many; v_gene: TRBV7-2; d_gene: .; j_gene: TRBJ2-7; CDR3nt: TGTGCCAGCAGGAAAAGCGGTTTACCCTCCTACGAGCAGTACTTC; CDR3aa: CASRKSGLPSYEQYF
abundance: many; v_gene: TRBV12-3/TRBV12-4; d_gene: .; j_gene: TRBJ2-5; CDR3nt: TGTGCCAGCGGTCACGAGAGGTACCAAGAGACCCAGTACTTC; CDR3aa: CASGHERYQETQYF